This T cell receptor (beta chain) was sequenced in a study of T cell responses to AZD1222 COVID-19 vaccine. In the case of this clone: The antigen is undetermined.

Profiling relied on immunoSEQ multiplex PCR, and the TCRdb table lists in-frame clones only, not all of them. This sample yields some 150,000 clones, of which 90% to 95% are seen a single time; 2.8% belongs to the top ten. Germline V gene data show CDR1 as MNHEY and CDR2 as SVGAGI. CDR3 size: 15 residues. V was trimmed by 7 bases and J by 3 bases, leaving 18 bases between them. Broader study findings: The CD4 TCRs associated with vaccination extended across spike and predominated at 160-218 and 743-854. Repertoire collection took place solely once the T cell response had peaked. At study baseline, merely a handful of AZD1222 recipients were seropositive. Donors were mostly white British, more females; clonal diversity possibly underestimated.

This chain joins TRBV6-5 and TRBJ1-1; possible D gene TRBD1, 5 bases. This specimen was peripheral blood, taken on day 0 of MenACWY control vaccination. This TCR derives from an adult in good health. The chain's CDR3 is CASNILGEEDTEAFF. CDR3 DNA sequence: TGTGCCAGCAATATATTAGGGGAGGAGGACACTGAAGCTTTCTTT.